The 20 T cell receptor beta chains below all came from one sample that was sequenced in a study of shared clonotypes between healthy human individuals. Generated by immunoSEQ multiplex PCR, the TCRdb table keeps only in-frame clones and is missing some. Here the sample spans roughly 2.1 million clones, approximately 94% being singletons. The naive CD8 subset, CD45RO-negative cells positively selected for CCR7, excluded terminally differentiated effector memory CD45RA+ cells. The sample consisted of naive CD8+ T cells from PBMCs. These receptors originate from a man aged 18 to 30 in good health. Some clones in this sample may be carry-over from other donors' samples.

This clone showed up just once. This sample also contains other DNA sequences that code for the same CDR3. The CDR3 region is CASSLTGGTDTQYF. CDR3 nucleotide sequence: TGTGCCAGCAGTTTGACAGGAGGCACAGATACGCAGTATTTT. The chain uses TRBV28 and TRBJ2-3, with a weak D call TRBD1 (6 bases). From germline, CDR1 is MDHEN and CDR2 SYDVKM. The V end lost 3 bases, the J end lost 1 base, and 8 bases lay between the germline ends. The CDR3 covers 14 residues.

The chain uses TRBV5-8 and TRBJ1-2; no reliable D call. The CDR3 sequence is 14 residues long. V lost 0 bases and J 3 bases, leaving 9 bases between the germline ends. The germline V gene has CDR1 SGHTS and CDR2 YDEGEE. The CDR3 nucleotides are TGTGCCAGCAGCTTGGTCTGGGCCTACTATGGCTACACCTTC. Amino acid sequence: CASSLVWAYYGYTF.

The chain has TRBV6-5 and TRBJ1-3; weak D call: TRBD1 (6 bases). Germline assignment: CDR1 MNHEY and CDR2 SVGAGI. Between the trimmed V and J ends, which lost 10 bases and 1 base, there was a span of 17 bases. The CDR3 runs to 15 residues. CDR3 loop: CANRIDRRSGNTIYF. CDR3 sequence (DNA): TGTGCCAACAGAATTGACAGGAGGTCTGGAAACACCATATATTTT.

This clone has more than one count but fewer than ten. The chain recombines TRBV19 with TRBJ1-5; the D is unclear. Germline V gene sequence: CDR1 LNHDA, CDR2 SQIVND (reference sequence). The CDR3 is made up of 12 amino acids. The V end lost 2 bases, the J end lost 7 bases, and 6 bases lay between the germline ends. CDR3: CASSISIQPQHF. For the CDR3, the DNA is TGTGCCAGTAGTATAAGTATCCAGCCCCAGCATTTT. Drawing the rest from reference TRBV19 and TRBJ1-5, the complete variable domain is DGGITQSPKYLFRKEGQNVTLSCEQNLNHDAMYWYRQDPGQGLRLIYYSQIVNDFQKGDIAEGYSVSREKKESFPLTVTSAQKNPTAFYLCASSISIQPQHFGDGTRLSIL.

This sequence joins TRBV4-1 and TRBJ1-6; D is unresolved. The CDR3 is made up of 13 amino acids. V was trimmed by 1 base and J by 10 bases, leaving 8 bases between them. Germline V CDR1 and CDR2: MGHRA, YSYEKL. CDR3 in DNA: TGCGCCAGCAGCCAAGTGACCGGCTCACCCCTCCACTTT. Its protein product is CASSQVTGSPLHF.

The chain is built from TRBV5-1 and TRBJ2-5; TRBD2 might be the D (5 bases). Trimming took 4 bases from V and 5 from J, leaving 21 bases between them. CDR1 is SGHRS, CDR2 YFSETQ, per germline. The CDR3 totals 16 residues. CDR3 amino acids: CASSKRESQPGETQYF. CDR3 DNA sequence: TGCGCCAGCAGCAAACGGGAATCTCAGCCAGGCGAGACCCAGTACTTC.

This CDR3 is CASSPGGEQFF. In DNA, the CDR3 is TGTGCCAGCAGTCCGGGGGGTGAGCAGTTCTTC. The chain has TRBV2 and TRBJ2-1; the match to TRBD2 covers 7 bases. CDR1 and CDR2 from the germline V gene are SNHLY and FYNNEI. With V trimmed by 5 bases and J by 9 bases, 1 base remained unmatched. There are 11 residues in the CDR3.

The chain recombines TRBV27 with TRBJ2-7, with D perhaps TRBD2 (5 bases). V lost 7 bases, J lost 1 base, and 26 bases lay in between. Germline CDR1 is MNHEY and CDR2 is SMNVEV (reference sequence). The CDR3 is 18 amino acids. The CDR3 DNA follows: TGTGCCAGCATCCCATCCTCGGGTGAACGGACTCCTTCCTACGAGCAGTACTTC. It is translated as CASIPSSGERTPSYEQYF.

The CDR3 region has the DNA TGTGCCAGCAGTGAAAGGGGAGACTCTGGAAACACCATATATTTT. Its translation: CASSERGDSGNTIYF. This chain connects TRBV25-1 to TRBJ1-3; possible D gene TRBD1, 5 bases. The CDR3 covers 15 residues. The germline gives CDR1 MGHDK, CDR2 SYGVNS. V lost 2 bases and J lost 0, with 8 bases in between. Drawing the rest from reference TRBV25-1 and TRBJ1-3, the complete variable domain is EADIYQTPRYLVIGTGKKITLECSQTMGHDKMYWYQQDPGMELHLIHYSYGVNSTEKGDLSSESTVSRIRTEHFPLTLESARPSHTSQYLCASSERGDSGNTIYFGEGSWLTVV.

This clone was observed a single time. The J gene is TRBJ1-3, the V gene TRBV29-1; no clear D. The V gene lost 4 bases and the J gene lost 0 bases, with 10 bases spanning the gap. The CDR3 runs 14 residues. The germline V gene encodes CDR1 SQVTM and CDR2 ANQGSEA. Here the CDR3 reads CSVVGGISGNTIYF. The CDR3 coding sequence is TGCAGCGTTGTCGGCGGGATCTCTGGAAACACCATATATTTT. Full variable domain (missing parts from reference TRBV29-1 and TRBJ1-3): SAVISQKPSRDICQRGTSLTIQCQVDSQVTMMFWYRQQPGQSLTLIATANQGSEATYESGFVIDKFPISRPNLTFSTLTVSNMSPEDSSIYLCSVVGGISGNTIYFGEGSWLTVV.

The chain is built from TRBV4-1 and TRBJ1-2; D may be TRBD1 (5 bases). The CDR3 has 15 residues. Trimming shortened V by 2 bases and J by 3 bases, and 13 bases separated the two germline ends. Looked up from germline, CDR1 is MGHRA and CDR2 is YSYEKL. The chain's CDR3 is CASSQMRGVYYGYTF. The DNA of the CDR3 is TGCGCCAGCAGCCAAATGAGGGGCGTATACTATGGCTACACCTTC.

The chain carries TRBV5-1 and TRBJ2-1; no clear D. The germline CDR1 and CDR2 sequences are SGHRS and YFSETQ. Trimming took 5 bases from V and 10 from J, leaving 13 bases between them. This CDR3 is 12 amino acids long. CDR3 bases: TGCGCCAGCAGTCCCTTCTCTCGCGAGCAGTTCTTC. Residues: CASSPFSREQFF.

This chain links TRBV27 with TRBJ1-1, with D maybe TRBD1 (5 bases). The CDR3 sequence is 16 residues long. The V and J ends lost 2 bases and 2 bases respectively, with 15 bases between them. Germline V gene lookup returns CDR1 MNHEY and CDR2 SMNVEV (reference sequence). The CDR3 coding sequence is TGTGCCAGCAGTTTAAGTAGAGGGGTTGGAAACACTGAAGCTTTCTTT. It is translated as CASSLSRGVGNTEAFF.

The chain has TRBV4-1 and TRBJ1-1, with D unclear. The germline V gene has CDR1 MGHRA and CDR2 YSYEKL. The CDR3 sequence is 16 residues long. Trimming stripped 0 bases from V and 2 bases from J, with 13 bases between. CDR3 residues: CASSQDRRWGNTEAFF. Written as DNA, the CDR3 is TGCGCCAGCAGCCAAGATCGTAGGTGGGGAAACACTGAAGCTTTCTTT.

The CDR3 loop reads CASSARDRAGGNTIYF. Written as DNA, the CDR3 is TGTGCCAGCAGCGCCCGGGACAGGGCTGGTGGAAACACCATATATTTT. The chain uses TRBV7-3 and TRBJ1-3, with TRBD1 matching over 9 bases. The CDR3 is 16 residues long. Trimming removed 5 bases from V and 3 bases from J; junction bases left unmatched: 8. Germline V gene sequence: CDR1 SGHTA, CDR2 FQGTGA.

V usage is TRBV28 and J usage is TRBJ1-1, with 7 nucleotides matching TRBD1. CDR1 and CDR2 from the germline V gene are MDHEN and SYDVKM. V gave up 3 bases and J gave up 4 bases; unmatched junction bases: 11. The CDR3 totals 16 residues. CDR3 residues: CASSFSQGVGSTEAFF. As DNA, the CDR3 is TGTGCCAGCAGTTTCTCCCAGGGGGTCGGTAGCACTGAAGCTTTCTTT. The full variable domain, completed using reference TRBV28 and TRBJ1-1, is DVKVTQSSRYLVKRTGEKVFLECVQDMDHENMFWYRQDPGLGLRLIYFSYDVKMKEKGDIPEGYSVSREKKERFSLILESASTNQTSMYLCASSFSQGVGSTEAFFGQGTRLTVV.

The V gene is TRBV13, the J gene TRBJ2-3; 12 bases fit TRBD2. Germline trimming cut 5 bases from V and 8 bases from J; bases unmatched to any gene: 17. The CDR3 totals 18 residues. Germline CDR1 is PRHDT and CDR2 is FYEKMQ (reference sequence). The CDR3 here is CASSPPLGELAGGLTQYF. CDR3 nucleotide sequence: TGTGCCAGCAGCCCCCCCCTGGGGGAACTAGCGGGAGGACTTACGCAGTATTTT.

The chain has TRBV11-1 and TRBJ1-3, with no clear D. CDR3 length: 16 residues. In germline, CDR1 is SGHAT, CDR2 FQDESV (reference sequence). V dropped 3 bases and J dropped 0 bases, with 12 bases sitting between them. The CDR3 coding sequence is TGTGCCAGCAGCTTCCTCTCACTCATCTCTGGAAACACCATATATTTT. Protein sequence: CASSFLSLISGNTIYF.

Here the CDR3 reads CASSLWALGLESTGELFF. As DNA, the CDR3 is TGTGCCAGCAGTTTATGGGCCCTGGGCCTCGAAAGCACCGGGGAGCTGTTTTTT. The chain employs TRBV28 and TRBJ2-2; the D is unclear. Trimming took 0 bases from V and 4 from J, leaving 18 bases between them. The germline V gene encodes CDR1 MDHEN and CDR2 SYDVKM. The CDR3 covers 18 residues.

In its sample, this clone was seen once. The chain links TRBV5-8 to TRBJ1-3; D remains unclear. The germline gives CDR1 SGHTS, CDR2 YDEGEE. CDR3 length: 15 amino acids. The V end lost 0 bases, the J end lost 4 bases, and 11 bases lay between the germline ends. CDR3 coding DNA: TGTGCCAGCAGCTTGGGTCGGGTCACCGGAAACACCATATATTTT. This translates into CASSLGRVTGNTIYF.